The 14 T cell receptor beta chains below come from one sample, sequenced in a study of cytomegalovirus exposure and HLA in healthy donors. The PCR made use of 60 Vbeta and 13 Jbeta primers. Clones were sequenced by immunoSEQ multiplex PCR, and TCRdb holds only the in-frame ones, with some missing. The repertoire holds 150,000 to 200,000 clones, with roughly 85% as singletons. Sequencing used PBMCs. The receptors were sampled from a man aged 18 to 29 in good health and CMV-seropositive.

The V gene is TRBV11-2, the J gene TRBJ2-1, with D uncertain. V lost 5 bases, J lost 0 bases, and 11 bases lay in between. Germline values: CDR1 SGHAT, CDR2 FQNNGV. The CDR3 has 15 residues. This chain's CDR3 is CASSLGTVSYNEQFF. The CDR3 nucleotides are TGTGCCAGCAGCCTAGGAACAGTCTCCTACAATGAGCAGTTCTTC.

The V and J genes are TRBV12-5 and TRBJ1-6; unclear D gene. Trimming shortened V by 1 base and J by 5 bases, and 6 bases separated the two germline ends. The CDR3 is made up of 14 amino acids. Germline CDR1 reads LGHNT; CDR2 reads FRNRAP. The CDR3 loop is CASGLGRDNSPLHF. In nucleotides, the CDR3 is TGTGCTAGTGGTTTGGGACGGGATAATTCACCCCTCCACTTT.

This clone has just one count. The gene calls are TRBV10-3 and TRBJ2-7, with 9 bases that match TRBD2. In germline, CDR1 is ENHRY, CDR2 SYGVKD. J was trimmed by 0 bases and V by 2 bases; bases with no gene match: 5. CDR3 size: 16 residues. For the CDR3, the DNA is TGTGCCATCAGTGAGGGACAGACTAGCGGCTCCTACGAGCAGTACTTC. It codes for CAISEGQTSGSYEQYF.

This rearrangement joins TRBV5-6 to TRBJ2-7, with 9 nucleotides matching TRBD1. V dropped 2 bases and J dropped 5; count of bases not matched to a gene: 5. Germline V CDR1 and CDR2: SGHDT, YYEEEE. The CDR3 loop spans 14 amino acids. Written as DNA, the CDR3 is TGTGCCAGCAGCTTAAGATGGACAGGGGACGAGCAGTACTTC. Translation gives CASSLRWTGDEQYF.

This chain joins TRBV7-2 and TRBJ2-3; 13 bases align to TRBD2. CDR3 length equals 17 residues. Trimming at V came to 4 bases and at J to 4 bases, leaving 8 bases not matched to a gene. From germline, CDR1 is SGHTA and CDR2 FQGNSA. In nucleotides, the CDR3 is TGTGCCAGCAGCTGGGGGAAACTAGCGGGGGGGCCAGATACGCAGTATTTT. It yields the protein CASSWGKLAGGPDTQYF.

The CDR3 sequence is CASSLLAGGGYGYTF. The CDR3 DNA is TGTGCCAGCAGCTTATTGGCAGGGGGCGGCTATGGCTACACCTTC. This sequence joins TRBV7-2 and TRBJ1-2; TRBD1 matches 8 bases. V was clipped by 2 bases and J by 4 bases; unmatched bases: 6. The CDR3 length is 15 residues. Germline V gene lookup returns CDR1 SGHTA and CDR2 FQGNSA.

The V and J genes are TRBV5-1 and TRBJ2-1, with 8 bases that match TRBD1. CDR1 is SGHRS, CDR2 YFSETQ, per germline. The CDR3 contains 16 residues. Trimming cost V 4 bases and J 5 bases; bases outside gene matches: 11. DNA for the CDR3: TGCGCCAGCAGCCCGCAGGGGGCGAACCAAAACAATGAGCAGTTCTTC. It translates to CASSPQGANQNNEQFF.

The genes are TRBV6-5 and TRBJ1-2; the D is unclear. Trimming removed 8 bases from V and 6 bases from J, with 10 bases in between. This CDR3 comprises 11 residues. Germline CDR1 reads MNHEY; CDR2 reads SVGAGI. The CDR3, as DNA: TGTGCCAGCTCTGGGCCAAATGGCTACACCTTC. It translates to CASSGPNGYTF.

V usage is TRBV6-5 and J usage is TRBJ1-5; D perhaps matches TRBD1 (6 bases). Between the trimmed V and J ends, which lost 6 bases and 0 bases, there was a span of 12 bases. This CDR3 comprises 15 residues. Germline-derived CDR1 and CDR2 are MNHEY and SVGAGI. CDR3 sequence (DNA): TGTGCCAGCAGCTACGGACAGTATAGCAATCAGCCCCAGCATTTT. Its protein product is CASSYGQYSNQPQHF.

The genes are TRBV19 and TRBJ2-3; 11 nucleotides agree with TRBD1. This CDR3 has 18 amino acids. J was trimmed by 2 bases and V by 3 bases; bases with no gene match: 10. CDR1 and CDR2 from the germline V gene are LNHDA and SQIVND (reference sequence). CDR3 in DNA: TGTGCCAGTAGTATTCCCCAGGGACAGGGGGAGATCACAGATACGCAGTATTTT. Encoded protein: CASSIPQGQGEITDTQYF.

The V gene is TRBV2, the J gene TRBJ2-2; D is possibly TRBD2 (6 bases). This CDR3 has 15 amino acids. Trimming left V 5 bases short and J 2 bases short, with 12 bases between. CDR1 SNHLY and CDR2 FYNNEI come from the germline V gene. The CDR3 coding sequence is TGTGCCAGCAGTCTCGGGACTTCAAACACCGGGGAGCTGTTTTTT. Protein sequence: CASSLGTSNTGELFF.

V gene TRBV28 combines with J gene TRBJ2-7; 7 nucleotides match TRBD1. The CDR3 sequence is 13 residues long. Germline-derived CDR1 and CDR2 are MDHEN and SYDVKM. After removal of 5 bases from V and 7 bases from J, the junction contained 8 bases not matched to a gene. The CDR3 here is CASSTRQGYEQYF. Written as DNA, the CDR3 is TGTGCCAGCAGTACTCGACAGGGCTATGAGCAGTACTTC.

This chain links TRBV5-6 with TRBJ2-1, with TRBD1 identical over 8 bases. CDR1 and CDR2 from the germline V gene are SGHDT and YYEEEE. This CDR3 has 15 amino acids. V gave up 2 bases and J gave up 6 bases; unmatched junction bases: 7. The CDR3 DNA reads TGTGCCAGCAGCTTAAGACAGGGGAAGATCAATGAGCAGTTCTTC. This gives the protein CASSLRQGKINEQFF.

The chain employs TRBV5-1 and TRBJ1-5; weak D call: TRBD1 (6 bases). The V gene lost 0 bases and the J gene lost 1 base, with 8 bases spanning the gap. The CDR3 is made up of 15 amino acids. Germline assignment: CDR1 SGHRS and CDR2 YFSETQ. This CDR3 reads CASSLAGQSNQPQHF. As DNA, the CDR3 is TGCGCCAGCAGCTTGGCGGGACAAAGCAATCAGCCCCAGCATTTT.